The rows below give T cell receptor beta chains drawn from one sample of a study of early stage breast cancer tumors. Using immunoSEQ multiplex PCR, the repertoire was profiled, and TCRdb retains in-frame clones only, with some absent. The table shows 30,000 or so clones, with around 70% occurring only once. Sequencing input: blood. These receptors were collected from a person in their fifties with breast cancer. The conserved cysteine and the conserved F or W are not part of the CDR3 here. Only part of the rows carry a size: once, few, many, or a class if the clone is expanded.

v_call clone_size cdr3_aa
TRBV29-1 . SARGTGRRGDPYEQY
TRBV5-1 . ASSLGTLNTEAF
TRBV19 medium-sized ASSQGLNSYNEQF
TRBV7-2 . ASSLRNVGQETQY
TRBV6-6 . ASISPRGAYGYT
TRBV4-3 . ASSQDTTSGVRETQY
TRBV19 . ASRPGTGLDYGYT
TRBV2 . ASSESPTSLGKNIQY
TRBV7-2 . ASGLVGPGNNQPQH
TRBV5-1 . ASRGTVVSQETQY
TRBV19 once ASSRTGATEQY
TRBV6-1 . ATARPYEQY
TRBV5-5 few ASTLEALLINTGELF
TRBV2 once ASSRGGGNQPQH
TRBV9 . ASSEEGSDTQY
TRBV6-4 . ASSEKPGQGFDEQF
TRBV28 . ASSSPGQGGTDTQY
TRBV4-2 . ASSPREGLRNEQF
TRBV11-2 . ASSVRDTGELF
TRBV5-4 . ASSLGGDPGETQY
TRBV4-2 few ASSQGGSNQPQH
TRBV9 . ASSVATGRNTEAF
TRBV30 few AWSEGGQFQETQY
TRBV2 . ASSPPRGRTEAF
TRBV9 . ASSEWGNTEAF
TRBV4-3 few ASSQDLISRLAGVYEQY
TRBV6-4 . ASSVSGNTGELF
TRBV7-9 few ASSLAESSYEQY
TRBV5-5 . ASSSTTGGRNTGELF
TRBV21-1 . ASSKGTTSSPYEQY
TRBV13 . ASSSGHSTDTQY
TRBV6-5 . ASSSTGTDGYT
TRBV14 . ASSQGDSTDTQY
TRBV9 . ASLLAGGHEQY
TRBV10-2 few ASRVTSGPAYEQY
TRBV2 . ASSDIPGSNSGQY
TRBV11-2 . ASSPEGALNGGVSYEQY
TRBV11-2 few ASRPGALAHTGELF
TRBV2 . ASSVGSTTGELF
TRBV5-1 once ASSLEGQGGSETQY
TRBV7-2 . ASSSMSSGNTIY
TRBV5-1 . ASRETVIGTDTQY
TRBV9 . ASSVGLAGVDEQF
TRBV6-1 . ASTSQGSSYEQY
TRBV7-3 . ASSASGTGLIHEQF
TRBV5-1 . ASSLSTGDYVGYT
TRBV11-2 . ASSPGLEDTQY
TRBV19 . ASSTRTVYEQY
TRBV5-4 . ASSQAQGLLIYEQY
TRBV7-9 . ASGPSVGPRTDTQY
TRBV9 . ASADRFYNEQF
TRBV6-1 . ASRPGDSNQPQH
TRBV2 . ASSRTGGTNEKLF
TRBV2 . ASSELSSNQPQH
TRBV29-1 . SAGGTSGSNEQF
TRBV2 . ASSRDITYEQY
TRBV15 . ATSTYYNEQF
TRBV5-6 . ASSPSSGEYTGELF
TRBV7-2 . ASSSNQETQY